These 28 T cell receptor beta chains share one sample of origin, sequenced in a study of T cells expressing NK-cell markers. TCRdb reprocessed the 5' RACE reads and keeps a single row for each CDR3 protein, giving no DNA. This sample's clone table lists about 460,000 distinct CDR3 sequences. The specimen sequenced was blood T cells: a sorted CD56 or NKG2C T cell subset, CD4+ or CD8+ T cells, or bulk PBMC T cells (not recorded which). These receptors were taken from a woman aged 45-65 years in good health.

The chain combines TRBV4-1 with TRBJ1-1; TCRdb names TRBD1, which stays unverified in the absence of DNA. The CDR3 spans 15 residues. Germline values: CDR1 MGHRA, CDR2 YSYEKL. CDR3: CASSQDQGARGEAFF.

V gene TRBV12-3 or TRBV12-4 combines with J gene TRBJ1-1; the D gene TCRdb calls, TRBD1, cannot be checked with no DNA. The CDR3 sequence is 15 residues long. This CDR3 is CASRPGGRGNTEAFF.

CDR3 protein: CASSVSSGLYNEQFF. This chain connects TRBV2 to TRBJ2-1; TCRdb reports TRBD2, a call that lacks DNA to check it against. Germline V gene sequence: CDR1 SNHLY, CDR2 FYNNEI. This CDR3 region has 15 residues. The full variable domain, its missing parts supplied by reference TRBV2 and TRBJ2-1, is EPEVTQTPSHQVTQMGQEVILRCVPISNHLYFYWYRQILGQKVEFLVSFYNNEISEKSEIFDDQFSVERPDGSNFTLKIRSTKLEDSAMYFCASSVSSGLYNEQFFGPGTRLTVL.

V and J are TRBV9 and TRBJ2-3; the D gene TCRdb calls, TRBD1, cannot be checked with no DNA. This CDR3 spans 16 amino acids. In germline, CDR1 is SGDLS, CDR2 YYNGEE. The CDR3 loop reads CASSLEGGGLPDTQYF.

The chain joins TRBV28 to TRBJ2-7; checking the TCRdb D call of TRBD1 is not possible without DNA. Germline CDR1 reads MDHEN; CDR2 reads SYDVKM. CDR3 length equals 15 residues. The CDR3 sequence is CASSLPTQGPYEQYF.

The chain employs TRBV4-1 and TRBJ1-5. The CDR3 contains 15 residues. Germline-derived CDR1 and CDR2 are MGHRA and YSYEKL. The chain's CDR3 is CASSQVSRFNQPQHF.

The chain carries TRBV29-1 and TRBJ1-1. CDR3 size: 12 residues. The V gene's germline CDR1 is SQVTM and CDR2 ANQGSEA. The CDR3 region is CSYLGGSFGAFF.

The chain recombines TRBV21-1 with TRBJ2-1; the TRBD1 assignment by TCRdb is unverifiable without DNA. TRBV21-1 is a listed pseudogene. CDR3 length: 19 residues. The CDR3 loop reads CASSKGRYQGQGFYNEQFF.

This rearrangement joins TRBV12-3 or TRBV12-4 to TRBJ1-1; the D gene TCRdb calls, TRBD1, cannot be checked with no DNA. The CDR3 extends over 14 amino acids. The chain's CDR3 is CASTRTGGHTEAFF.

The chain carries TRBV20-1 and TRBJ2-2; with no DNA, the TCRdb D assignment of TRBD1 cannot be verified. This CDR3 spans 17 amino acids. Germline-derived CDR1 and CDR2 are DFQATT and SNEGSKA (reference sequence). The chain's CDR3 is CSARDDRLGLNTGELFF.

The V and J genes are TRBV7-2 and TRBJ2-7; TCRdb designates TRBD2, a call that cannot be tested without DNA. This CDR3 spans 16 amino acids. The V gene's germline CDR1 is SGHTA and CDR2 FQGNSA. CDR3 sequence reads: CASSSSWVAGAYEQYF.

Here the CDR3 reads CASSHVVLTGGPMYEQYF. V gene TRBV3-1 combines with J gene TRBJ2-7; lacking DNA, the TRBD2 call made by TCRdb goes unchecked. This CDR3 contains 18 residues. Germline lookup yields CDR1 LGHDT and CDR2 YNNKEL (reference sequence).

The CDR3 sequence: CASSQTGIGANVLTF. The chain employs TRBV4-1 and TRBJ2-6; without DNA, the TCRdb call of TRBD1 cannot be checked. The CDR3 contains 15 residues. Per the germline V gene, CDR1 is MGHRA and CDR2 is YSYEKL.

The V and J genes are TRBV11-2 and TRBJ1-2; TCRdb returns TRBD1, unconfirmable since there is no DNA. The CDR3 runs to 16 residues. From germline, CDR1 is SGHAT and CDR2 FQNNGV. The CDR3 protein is CASSLVARTGHYGYTF.

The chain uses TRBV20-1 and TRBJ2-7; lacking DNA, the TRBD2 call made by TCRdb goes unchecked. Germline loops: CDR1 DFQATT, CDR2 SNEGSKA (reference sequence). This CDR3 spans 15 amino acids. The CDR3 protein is CSARGRLAGSYEPYF.

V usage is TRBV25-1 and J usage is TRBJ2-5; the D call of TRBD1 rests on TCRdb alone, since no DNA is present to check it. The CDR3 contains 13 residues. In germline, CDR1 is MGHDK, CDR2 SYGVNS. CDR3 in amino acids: CASSEGDRGTQYF.

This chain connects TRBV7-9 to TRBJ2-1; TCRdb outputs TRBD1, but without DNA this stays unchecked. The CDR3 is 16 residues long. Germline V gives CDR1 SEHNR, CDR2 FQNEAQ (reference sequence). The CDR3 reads CASSRWDSDYYNEQFF.

The CDR3 sequence is CASSQVGQSNTEAFF. This chain uses TRBV4-1 with TRBJ1-1; the D call of TRBD1 rests on TCRdb alone, since no DNA is present to check it. This CDR3 has 15 amino acids. In germline, CDR1 is MGHRA, CDR2 YSYEKL.

The CDR3: CASTNLEGQVGELFF. V is TRBV5-1 and J is TRBJ2-2; the TCRdb call, TRBD1, lacks DNA for checking. Per germline, CDR1 SGHRS and CDR2 YFSETQ. This CDR3 comprises 15 residues.

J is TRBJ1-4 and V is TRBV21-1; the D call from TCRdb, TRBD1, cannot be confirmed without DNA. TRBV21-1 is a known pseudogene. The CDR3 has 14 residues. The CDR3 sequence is CASSKTGTNEKLFF.

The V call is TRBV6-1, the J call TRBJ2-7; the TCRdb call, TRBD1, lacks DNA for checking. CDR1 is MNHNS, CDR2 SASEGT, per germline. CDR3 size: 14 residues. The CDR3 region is CASSAIQVPLEQYF.

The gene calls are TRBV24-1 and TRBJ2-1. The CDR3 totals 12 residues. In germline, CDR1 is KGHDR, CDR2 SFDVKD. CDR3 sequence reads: CATSDLRKGQFF.

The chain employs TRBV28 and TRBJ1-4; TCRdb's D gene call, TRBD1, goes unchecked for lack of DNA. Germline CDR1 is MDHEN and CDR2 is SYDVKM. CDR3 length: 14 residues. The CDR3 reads CASSFGTTSEKLFF.

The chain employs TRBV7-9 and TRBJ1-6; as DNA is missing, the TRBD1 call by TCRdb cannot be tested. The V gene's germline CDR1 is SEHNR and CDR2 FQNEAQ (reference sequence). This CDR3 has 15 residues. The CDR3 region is CASSFFRDGSSPLHF.

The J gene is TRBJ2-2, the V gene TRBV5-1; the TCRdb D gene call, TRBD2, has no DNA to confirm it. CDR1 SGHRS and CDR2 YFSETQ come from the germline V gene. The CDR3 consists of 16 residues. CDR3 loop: CASSFLAGINTGELFF.

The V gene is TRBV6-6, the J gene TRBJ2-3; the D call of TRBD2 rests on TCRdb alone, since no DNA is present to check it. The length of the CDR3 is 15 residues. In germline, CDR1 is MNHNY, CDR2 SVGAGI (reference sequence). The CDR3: CASSYGPFSTDTQYF.

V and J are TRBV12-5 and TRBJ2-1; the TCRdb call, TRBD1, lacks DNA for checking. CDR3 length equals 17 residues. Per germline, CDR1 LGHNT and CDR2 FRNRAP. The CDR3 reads CASGLFWGSGENNEQFF.

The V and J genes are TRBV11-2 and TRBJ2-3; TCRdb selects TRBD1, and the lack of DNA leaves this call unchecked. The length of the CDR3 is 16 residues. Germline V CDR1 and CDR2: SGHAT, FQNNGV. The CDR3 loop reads CASSLQIGQGTDTQYF.